This TCR beta chain emerged from a study of post-analysis software for immune sequencing data. The CDR3 spans 15 residues. The V and J ends lost 10 bases and 6 bases respectively, with 20 bases between them. The V gene's germline CDR1 is KGHDR and CDR2 SFDVKD. TCR beta cDNA libraries had unique molecular identifiers. A single record per CDR3 protein comes from TCRdb applying MiXCR to the PCR reads. Among hundreds of thousands of distinct CDR3 sequences listed, 55% to 60% were seen once. This clonotype occurred a few times. Its antigen is undetermined. Study observations and caveats: Among a handful of TRBV segments more frequent in patients than controls were TRBV5-6, TRBV5-1 and TRBV20-1. People with multiple sclerosis had a significantly lower normalized Chao1 diversity than controls did.

The chain combines TRBV24-1 with TRBJ2-2; D not resolved. This clonotype was obtained from a girl aged 2 to 9 with multiple sclerosis. Material for sequencing was blood. The DNA of the CDR3 is TGTGCCACTAGTATGCCAAACGTAGGGCCCGGGGAGCTGTTTTTT. This encodes CATSMPNVGPGELFF.